The clone carrying this T cell receptor (beta chain) was observed a handful of times. Its target is not known. After removal of 5 bases from V and 7 bases from J, the junction contained 17 bases not matched to a gene. Germline V gene sequence: CDR1 MDHEN, CDR2 SYDVKM. The CDR3 sequence is 17 residues long. Cyclophosphamide on days +3 and +4 followed busulfan-fludarabine conditioning and a marrow graft. This specimen comes from a study of T cells after posttransplantation cyclophosphamide. Study outcomes and limitations: Blood and skin or GI T cell repertoires showed limited TRB overlap.

The method was immunoSEQ multiplex PCR; TCRdb's version includes in-frame clones alone and lacks a portion of them. The sample includes approximately 4,000 clones, around 70% seen only once; the top ten take more than 45%. This specimen consisted of CD8+ T cells sorted from PBMCs, obtained 950 to 1,200 days after allogeneic stem cell transplant with posttransplant cyclophosphamide. The rearrangement joins TRBV28 to TRBJ1-5; 7 bases are shared with TRBD1. This TCR came from a female patient in her 40s who received an allogeneic stem cell transplant from a related donor, was CMV-positive, and had no GVHD. Some T cells may possibly be graft donor cells. CDR3 nucleotides: TGTGCCAGCAGTCGGAGCCCCCGGGAGGGGGCGAGACAGCCCCAGCATTTT. This gives the protein CASSRSPREGARQPQHF.